The 24 T cell receptor beta chains below were found in one sample sequenced in a study of blood T cell repertoires in COVID-19. Only in-frame clones appear in the TCRdb table, and some are missing; sequencing was by immunoSEQ multiplex PCR. The repertoire holds fewer than 90,000 clones, with approximately 80% as singletons. The material sequenced was peripheral blood. The source of these receptors is a man between 65 and 80 years old with COVID-19, enrolled during active disease.

The V and J genes are TRBV23-1 and TRBJ2-5; no clear D. Being an ORF, TRBV23-1 has a function that is uncertain. V was pared by 2 bases and J by 5 bases, with 9 bases between. This CDR3 has 13 amino acids. The CDR3 DNA follows: TGCGCCAGCAGTCAACCGAGCCCGGAGACCCAGTACTTC. Residues: CASSQPSPETQYF.

The J gene is TRBJ2-7, the V gene TRBV4-2, with TRBD1 identical over 8 bases. V was pared by 5 bases and J by 0 bases, with 9 bases of the junction left unmatched. The CDR3 length is 16 residues. Germline V CDR1 and CDR2: LGHNA, YNFKEQ. For the CDR3, the DNA is TGTGCCAGCAGCTTTCCCGGGACAGGTAGCTCCTACGAGCAGTACTTC. As protein: CASSFPGTGSSYEQYF.

This clone was seen a single time. The CDR3 reads CASSVSTGFNSPLHF. The DNA for the CDR3 is TGTGCCAGCAGCGTATCGACGGGGTTTAATTCACCCCTCCACTTT. The V gene is TRBV9, the J gene TRBJ1-6, with unresolved D. Germline CDR1 is SGDLS and CDR2 is YYNGEE. Trimming cost V 1 base and J 6 bases, with 11 bases left between them. This CDR3 has 15 residues.

The chain combines TRBV7-2 with TRBJ1-5; 7 positions agree with TRBD1. The CDR3 runs 17 residues. V lost 5 bases to trimming and J lost 5 bases; unmatched junction nucleotides: 15. CDR1 and CDR2 (germline): SGHTA, FQGNSA. The CDR3 region has the DNA TGTGCCAGCAGCGCTCCTCGACAGGGAGGTATGGATCAGCCCCAGCATTTT. Translated: CASSAPRQGGMDQPQHF.

This CDR3 is CASSWRDSSGYTF. The CDR3 DNA reads TGTGCCAGCAGCTGGAGGGACAGCTCTGGCTACACCTTC. J is TRBJ1-2 and V is TRBV7-2; 7 positions agree with TRBD1. The ends lost 4 bases at V and 7 bases at J; junction bases unmatched: 6. From germline, CDR1 is SGHTA and CDR2 FQGNSA. The CDR3 length is 13 residues.

This clone showed up just a few times. The rearrangement uses TRBV6-5 and TRBJ1-1; D perhaps matches TRBD1 (6 bases). The CDR3 has 13 residues. V was trimmed by 4 bases and J by 3 bases, leaving 9 bases between them. Germline CDR1 MNHEY, CDR2 SVGAGI. DNA for the CDR3: TGTGCCAGCAGTTCGCAGGGGCACACTGAAGCTTTCTTT. Its protein product is CASSSQGHTEAFF.

The rearrangement uses TRBV10-3 and TRBJ2-2; D not resolved. The CDR3 contains 13 residues. CDR1 is ENHRY, CDR2 SYGVKD, per germline. With 6 bases removed from V and 6 bases from J, the gap between germline ends came to 11 bases. CDR3 DNA sequence: TGTGCCATCAGACAGTCCATCTCCGGGGAGCTGTTTTTT. As protein: CAIRQSISGELFF.

V and J are TRBV6-5 and TRBJ1-5, with D maybe TRBD1 (5 bases). This CDR3 spans 15 amino acids. V was shortened by 4 bases and J by 1 base, with 11 bases between the two germline ends. Germline V lookup: CDR1 MNHEY, CDR2 SVGAGI. The CDR3 loop reads CASSSRVESNQPQHF. The CDR3 nucleotides are TGTGCCAGCAGTTCCAGGGTGGAAAGCAATCAGCCCCAGCATTTT.

The rearrangement joins TRBV5-6 to TRBJ2-1; a weak D match, TRBD2 (5 bases). V shed 4 bases and J shed 4 bases, with 15 bases lying between them. This CDR3 is 15 amino acids long. Germline CDR1 reads SGHDT; CDR2 reads YYEEEE. CDR3 residues: CASSPLASIYNEQFF. CDR3 in DNA: TGTGCCAGCAGCCCTCTCGCTAGCATTTACAATGAGCAGTTCTTC. The full variable domain, with the rest looked up from reference TRBV5-6 and TRBJ2-1, is DAGVTQSPTHLIKTRGQQVTLRCSPKSGHDTVSWYQQALGQGPQFIFQYYEEEERQRGNFPDRFSGHQFPNYSSELNVNALLLGDSALYLCASSPLASIYNEQFFGPGTRLTVL.

The gene calls are TRBV28 and TRBJ1-5, with 10 bases fitting TRBD1. The CDR3 has 16 residues. CDR1 and CDR2 (germline): MDHEN, SYDVKM. V lost 1 base and J lost 5; bases outside the gene matches: 5. CDR3 coding DNA: TGTGCCAGCAGTTTATCTAGACAGGGGGCTTATCAGCCCCAGCATTTT. Residues: CASSLSRQGAYQPQHF. Looking up the rest from reference TRBV28 and TRBJ1-5 gives the full variable domain: DVKVTQSSRYLVKRTGEKVFLECVQDMDHENMFWYRQDPGLGLRLIYFSYDVKMKEKGDIPEGYSVSREKKERFSLILESASTNQTSMYLCASSLSRQGAYQPQHFGDGTRLSIL.

The chain joins TRBV4-2 to TRBJ2-4; 11 nucleotides line up with TRBD1. J gave up 8 bases and V 3 bases, and 9 bases lay outside the gene matches. CDR1 and CDR2 (germline): LGHNA, YNFKEQ. The CDR3 runs 16 residues. CDR3 loop: CASSQLPSGQGDIQYF. The CDR3 DNA reads TGTGCCAGCAGCCAGTTGCCCTCGGGACAGGGGGACATTCAGTACTTC.

CDR3 amino acids: CASSTGVSPLHF. In DNA form, the CDR3 reads TGTGCCAGCAGCACAGGGGTTTCACCCCTCCACTTT. V and J are TRBV5-5 and TRBJ1-6; 7 positions match TRBD1. With V trimmed by 4 bases and J by 9 bases, 1 base remained unmatched. Germline V gene lookup returns CDR1 SGHKS and CDR2 YYEKEE (reference sequence). The CDR3 contains 12 residues. Variable domain in full (rest from reference TRBV5-5 and TRBJ1-6): DAGVTQSPTHLIKTRGQQVTLRCSPISGHKSVSWYQQVLGQGPQFIFQYYEKEERGRGNFPDRFSARQFPNYSSELNVNALLLGDSALYLCASSTGVSPLHFGNGTRLTVT.

V gene TRBV11-3 combines with J gene TRBJ2-5, with D unresolved. The CDR3 has 13 amino acids. The V and J ends lost 5 bases and 3 bases respectively, with 10 bases between them. Per germline, CDR1 SGHNT and CDR2 YENEEA. This chain's CDR3 is CASSPPREETQYF. CDR3 coding DNA: TGTGCCAGCAGCCCCCCCCGAGAAGAGACCCAGTACTTC.

This chain uses TRBV23-1 with TRBJ2-1; 7 bases are shared with TRBD2. TRBV23-1 is recorded as an ORF, its role being uncertain. The CDR3 consists of 17 residues. The trim removed 0 bases at V and 5 bases at J, leaving 10 bases unmatched. The CDR3 DNA reads TGCGCCAGCAGTCAATCGGGCGCAGCGGGATCCCACAATGAGCAGTTCTTC. Translation: CASSQSGAAGSHNEQFF.

This chain uses TRBV11-2 with TRBJ2-2, with a tentative D call TRBD2 (5 bases). Germline loops: CDR1 SGHAT, CDR2 FQNNGV. CDR3 length equals 15 residues. Trimming left V 1 base short and J 5 bases short, with 11 bases between. The CDR3 nucleotides read TGTGCCAGCAGCTTAGTCTCGGGGTGGACCGGGGAGCTGTTTTTT. It specifies CASSLVSGWTGELFF.

This clone was seen once. V gene TRBV10-2 combines with J gene TRBJ1-5, with 9 positions matching TRBD1. From germline, CDR1 is WSHSY and CDR2 SAAADI. CDR3 length equals 16 residues. V lost 7 bases to trimming and J lost 0 bases; unmatched junction nucleotides: 7. CDR3 in amino acids: CASMKDRGNSNQPQHF. The CDR3 nucleotides are TGCGCCAGCATGAAGGACAGGGGAAATAGCAATCAGCCCCAGCATTTT.

The chain uses TRBV18 and TRBJ2-3; D perhaps matches TRBD1 (6 bases). The CDR3 runs 14 residues. From germline, CDR1 is KGHSH and CDR2 LQKENI. Trimming removed 4 bases at V and 9 bases at J, with 17 bases between. CDR3 sequence: CASSLNGGPGTQYF. CDR3 DNA sequence: TGTGCCAGCTCACTAAATGGGGGCCCAGGCACGCAGTATTTT. The full variable domain, in which reference TRBV18 and TRBJ2-3 provide the parts outside the CDR3, is NAGVMQNPRHLVRRRGQEARLRCSPMKGHSHVYWYRQLPEEGLKFMVYLQKENIIDESGMPKERFSAEFPKEGPSILRIQQVVRGDSAAYFCASSLNGGPGTQYFGPGTRLTVL.

V usage is TRBV18 and J usage is TRBJ1-1; TRBD1 matches at 10 bases. Looked up from germline, CDR1 is KGHSH and CDR2 is LQKENI. Unmatched junction bases numbered 6, after V lost 3 bases and J lost 2 bases. CDR3 length: 16 amino acids. This CDR3 reads CASSPPGTGVNTEAFF. CDR3 coding DNA: TGTGCCAGCTCACCCCCCGGGACAGGGGTTAACACTGAAGCTTTCTTT.

This clone was seen just once. This sequence joins TRBV18 and TRBJ1-6; D is possibly TRBD1 (5 bases). Trimming took off 3 bases at V and 3 bases at J, with 15 bases between the two ends. This CDR3 has 17 residues. Germline loops: CDR1 KGHSH, CDR2 LQKENI. CDR3 loop: CASSPTPLTDYNSPLHF. For the CDR3, the DNA is TGTGCCAGCTCACCGACTCCCCTGACAGACTATAATTCACCCCTCCACTTT. Looking up the rest from reference TRBV18 and TRBJ1-6 gives the full variable domain: NAGVMQNPRHLVRRRGQEARLRCSPMKGHSHVYWYRQLPEEGLKFMVYLQKENIIDESGMPKERFSAEFPKEGPSILRIQQVVRGDSAAYFCASSPTPLTDYNSPLHFGNGTRLTVT.

V is TRBV7-2 and J is TRBJ2-2; TRBD1 might be the D (6 bases). Deletions cut 5 bases from V and 6 bases from J, with 16 bases between. From germline, CDR1 is SGHTA and CDR2 FQGNSA. The length of the CDR3 is 15 residues. The CDR3 loop reads CASSRDRSVSGELFF. The CDR3 coding sequence is TGTGCCAGCAGCCGTGACAGGTCCGTCTCCGGGGAGCTGTTTTTT.

V and J are TRBV6-2 or TRBV6-3 and TRBJ2-6; 8 nucleotides match TRBD1. The germline V gene encodes CDR1 MNHEY and CDR2 SVGEGT. The V segment lost 5 bases and the J segment 2 bases; nucleotides outside the gene matches: 5. The CDR3 extends over 16 amino acids. The CDR3 DNA follows: TGTGCCAGCAGTAGCCAGGGGGCAGCTGGGGCCAACGTCCTGACTTTC. Amino acids: CASSSQGAAGANVLTF.

V usage is TRBV28 and J usage is TRBJ1-2; weak D call: TRBD1 (5 bases). Germline V gene sequence: CDR1 MDHEN, CDR2 SYDVKM. The CDR3 extends over 14 amino acids. Deletions cut 2 bases from V and 3 bases from J, with 10 bases between. In DNA form, the CDR3 reads TGTGCCAGCAGTTTAGGGGCAGGGTACTATGGCTACACCTTC. Protein: CASSLGAGYYGYTF.

The chain is built from TRBV12-3 or TRBV12-4 and TRBJ1-1; D is unresolved. Deletions cut 3 bases from V and 8 bases from J, with 7 bases between. This CDR3 region has 11 residues. As DNA, the CDR3 is TGTGCCAGCAGTTTCGGCAGGGAAGCTTTCTTT. Translating gives CASSFGREAFF.

This sequence joins TRBV20-1 and TRBJ1-4; D is unresolved. Looked up from germline, CDR1 is DFQATT and CDR2 is SNEGSKA (reference sequence). The CDR3 extends over 11 amino acids. The germline V and J ends were trimmed by 5 bases and 4 bases, with 5 bases remaining between them. CDR3 in amino acids: CSAYSNEKLFF. As DNA, the CDR3 is TGCAGTGCTTACAGTAATGAAAAACTGTTTTTT.